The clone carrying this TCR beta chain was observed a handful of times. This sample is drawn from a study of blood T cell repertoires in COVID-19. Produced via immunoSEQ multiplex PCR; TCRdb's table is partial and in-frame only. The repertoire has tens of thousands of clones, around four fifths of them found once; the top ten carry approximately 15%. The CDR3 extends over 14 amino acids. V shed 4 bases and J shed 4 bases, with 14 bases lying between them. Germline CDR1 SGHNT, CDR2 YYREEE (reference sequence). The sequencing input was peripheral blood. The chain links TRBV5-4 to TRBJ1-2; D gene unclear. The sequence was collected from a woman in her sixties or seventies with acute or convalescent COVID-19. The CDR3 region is CASSGDDSTYGYTF. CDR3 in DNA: TGTGCCAGCAGCGGTGACGACTCGACCTATGGCTACACCTTC.